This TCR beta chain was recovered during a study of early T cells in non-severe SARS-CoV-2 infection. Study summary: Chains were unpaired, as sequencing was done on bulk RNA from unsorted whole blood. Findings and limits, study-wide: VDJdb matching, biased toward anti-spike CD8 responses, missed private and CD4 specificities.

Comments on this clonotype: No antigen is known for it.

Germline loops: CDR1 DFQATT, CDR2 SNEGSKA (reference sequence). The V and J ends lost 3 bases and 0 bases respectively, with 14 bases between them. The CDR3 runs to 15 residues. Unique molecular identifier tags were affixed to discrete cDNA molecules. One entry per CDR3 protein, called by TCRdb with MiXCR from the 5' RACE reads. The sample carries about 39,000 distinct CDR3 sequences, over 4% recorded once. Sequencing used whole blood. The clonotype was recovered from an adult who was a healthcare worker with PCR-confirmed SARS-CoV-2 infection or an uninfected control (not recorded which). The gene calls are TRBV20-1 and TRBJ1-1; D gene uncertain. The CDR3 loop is CSARLGSLMNTEAFF. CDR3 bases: TGCAGTGCTAGGTTGGGGTCTCTTATGAACACTGAAGCTTTCTTT.